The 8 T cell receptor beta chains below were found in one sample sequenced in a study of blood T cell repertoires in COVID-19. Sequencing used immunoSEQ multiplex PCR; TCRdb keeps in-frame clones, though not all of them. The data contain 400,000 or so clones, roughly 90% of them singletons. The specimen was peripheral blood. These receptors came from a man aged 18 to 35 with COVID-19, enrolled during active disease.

The CDR3 DNA is TGTGCCAGCAGCCAACCGGGAGGAGGGCTCTATGGCTACACCTTC. Encoded protein: CASSQPGGGLYGYTF. The V gene is TRBV3-1 (or the pseudogene TRBV3-2), the J gene TRBJ1-2; D is uncertain. Germline V CDR1 and CDR2: LGHDT, YNNKEL (reference sequence). Trimming took off 2 bases at V and 4 bases at J, with 14 bases between the two ends. There are 15 residues in the CDR3.

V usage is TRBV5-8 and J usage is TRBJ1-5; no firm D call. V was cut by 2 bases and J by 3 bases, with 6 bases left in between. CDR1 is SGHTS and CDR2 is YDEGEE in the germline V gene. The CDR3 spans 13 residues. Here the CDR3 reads CASSFRPNQPQHF. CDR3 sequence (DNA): TGTGCCAGCAGCTTTCGTCCCAATCAGCCCCAGCATTTT.

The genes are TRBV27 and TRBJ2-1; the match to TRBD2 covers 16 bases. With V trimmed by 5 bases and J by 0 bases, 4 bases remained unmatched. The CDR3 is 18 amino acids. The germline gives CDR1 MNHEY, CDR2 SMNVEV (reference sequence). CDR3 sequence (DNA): TGTGCCAGCAGTCCGGGACTAGCGGGAGGGCCCTCCTACAATGAGCAGTTCTTC. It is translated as CASSPGLAGGPSYNEQFF.

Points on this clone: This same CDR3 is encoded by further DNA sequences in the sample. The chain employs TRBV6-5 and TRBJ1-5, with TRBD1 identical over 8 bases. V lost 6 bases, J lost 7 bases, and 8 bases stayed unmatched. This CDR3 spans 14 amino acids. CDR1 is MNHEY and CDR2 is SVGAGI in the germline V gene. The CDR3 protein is CASSPDRGGQPQHF. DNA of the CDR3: TGTGCCAGCAGCCCCGACAGGGGTGGCCAGCCCCAGCATTTT.

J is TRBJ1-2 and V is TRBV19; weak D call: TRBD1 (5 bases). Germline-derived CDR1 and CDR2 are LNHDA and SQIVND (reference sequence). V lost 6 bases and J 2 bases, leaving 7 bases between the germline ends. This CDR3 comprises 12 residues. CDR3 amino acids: CASRHRNYGYTF. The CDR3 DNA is TGTGCCAGTAGGCACAGGAACTATGGCTACACCTTC.

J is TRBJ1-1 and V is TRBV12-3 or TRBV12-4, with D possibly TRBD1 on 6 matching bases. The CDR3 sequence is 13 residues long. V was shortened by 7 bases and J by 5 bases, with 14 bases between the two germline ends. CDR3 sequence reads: CASIPPGTTEAFF. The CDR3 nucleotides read TGTGCCAGCATTCCCCCAGGGACAACTGAAGCTTTCTTT.

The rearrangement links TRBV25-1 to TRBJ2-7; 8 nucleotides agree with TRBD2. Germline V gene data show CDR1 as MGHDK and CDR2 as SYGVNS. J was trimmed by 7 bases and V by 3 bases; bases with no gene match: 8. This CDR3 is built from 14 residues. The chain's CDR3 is CASSDWTSLGEQYF. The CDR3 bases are TGTGCCAGCAGTGATTGGACTAGCTTGGGTGAGCAGTACTTC.

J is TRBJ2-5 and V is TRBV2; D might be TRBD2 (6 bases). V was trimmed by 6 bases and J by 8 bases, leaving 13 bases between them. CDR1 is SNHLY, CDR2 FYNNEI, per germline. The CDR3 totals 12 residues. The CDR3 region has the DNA TGTGCCAGCAGCGACACCGGGGGTACCCAGTACTTC. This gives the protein CASSDTGGTQYF.